The clone carrying this T cell receptor beta chain was seen a handful of times. As yet, its antigen is unknown. The sample belongs to a study of T cells in localized non-small cell lung cancer. The study's findings and limits: Sequencing involved a lone tumor region, leaving heterogeneity possible. Among the top 100 tumor clones, a median around 62 appeared in adjacent lung.

Germline V gene lookup returns CDR1 MDHEN and CDR2 SYDVKM. The V end was cut by 2 bases, the J end by 2 bases, with 7 bases between. The length of the CDR3 is 15 residues. Clones were read by immunoSEQ multiplex PCR, and TCRdb kept only the in-frame ones, dropping some. The top ten hold about 9.4% of the sample, which has more than 1,500 clones, less than 30% seen once. This clonotype was obtained from a female donor of 60 years or more with stage I lung adenocarcinoma. The chain uses TRBV28 and TRBJ2-6; D unresolved. The source was normal lung tissue next to the tumor, collected before any cancer treatment. The CDR3 reads CASSLVGPGANVLTF. CDR3 nucleotide sequence: TGTGCCAGCAGTTTAGTCGGGCCTGGGGCCAACGTCCTGACTTTC.